Each of the 26 T cell receptor beta chains below was sequenced from the same sample in a study of blood T cell repertoires in COVID-19. Generated by immunoSEQ multiplex PCR, the TCRdb table keeps only in-frame clones and is missing some. Of hundreds of thousands of clones in the sample, 88% are singletons; the top ten hold 6.9%. Material: peripheral blood. The receptor source for this set is a woman aged 30 to 39 who had recovered from COVID-19.

The chain couples TRBV7-9 to TRBJ2-5, with TRBD1 identical over 9 bases. There are 17 residues in the CDR3. V lost 2 bases and J lost 5; bases outside the gene matches: 12. CDR1 and CDR2 (germline): SEHNR, FQNEAQ (reference sequence). CDR3 protein: CASSLLVTDRGKETQYF. In DNA, the CDR3 is TGTGCCAGCAGCTTACTTGTCACGGACAGGGGCAAGGAGACCCAGTACTTC.

The CDR3 is CASSLGHLQGNTGELFF. Written as DNA, the CDR3 is TGCGCCAGCAGCTTGGGCCACTTACAGGGGAACACCGGGGAGCTGTTTTTT. The chain recombines TRBV5-1 with TRBJ2-2; D perhaps matches TRBD1 (6 bases). Germline values: CDR1 SGHRS, CDR2 YFSETQ. CDR3 length: 17 residues. V dropped 0 bases and J dropped 1 base, with 13 bases sitting between them.

V usage is TRBV6-6 and J usage is TRBJ1-6, with D possibly being TRBD1 (6 bases). V lost 6 bases and J 6 bases, leaving 9 bases between the germline ends. The V gene's germline CDR1 is MNHNY and CDR2 SVGAGI (reference sequence). This CDR3 contains 13 residues. The CDR3 bases are TGTGCCAGCAGCGGACAGACTAATTCACCCCTCCACTTT. Translating it yields CASSGQTNSPLHF.

V gene TRBV6-1 combines with J gene TRBJ2-5; weak D call: TRBD2 (7 bases). The germline V gene has CDR1 MNHNS and CDR2 SASEGT. The CDR3 contains 17 residues. V shed 0 bases and J shed 6 bases, with 20 bases lying between them. CDR3 sequence: CASSEALWGGDSQTQYF. In nucleotides, the CDR3 is TGTGCCAGCAGTGAAGCGCTTTGGGGGGGCGACTCACAGACCCAGTACTTC.

The chain links TRBV11-2 to TRBJ1-2; D not certain. Germline assignment: CDR1 SGHAT and CDR2 FQNNGV. V was shortened by 4 bases and J by 0 bases, with 9 bases between the two germline ends. This CDR3 region has 14 residues. CDR3 residues: CASSSVGPNYGYTF. The CDR3 DNA is TGTGCCAGCAGCTCTGTCGGTCCTAACTATGGCTACACCTTC.

This chain joins TRBV20-1 and TRBJ2-3, with TRBD2 identical over 10 bases. This CDR3 comprises 15 residues. Germline V gene sequence: CDR1 DFQATT, CDR2 SNEGSKA (reference sequence). The J segment lost 5 bases and the V segment lost 3 bases, leaving 8 bases of the junction unmatched. CDR3 protein: CSASSSGGAKDTQYF. For the CDR3, the DNA is TGCAGTGCTAGTAGCAGCGGGGGGGCGAAAGATACGCAGTATTTT.

CDR3 protein: CASSRNTAKTNEKLFF. CDR3 sequence (DNA): TGCGCCAGCAGCCGAAATACAGCCAAAACTAATGAAAAACTGTTTTTT. V is TRBV4-1 and J is TRBJ1-4; D call uncertain. This CDR3 contains 16 residues. The germline CDR1 and CDR2 sequences are MGHRA and YSYEKL. Deletions cut 4 bases from V and 1 base from J, with 13 bases between.

This clone was recorded a few times. The J gene is TRBJ2-7, the V gene TRBV7-8, with 8 bases matching TRBD1. The CDR3 extends over 13 amino acids. V was pared by 5 bases and J by 5 bases, with 5 bases of the junction left unmatched. Germline-derived CDR1 and CDR2 are SGHVS and FQNEAQ. CDR3 amino acids: CASSPDRAHEQYF. CDR3 DNA sequence: TGTGCCAGCAGCCCGGACAGGGCCCACGAGCAGTACTTC.

The chain employs TRBV6-2 or TRBV6-3 and TRBJ2-3, with D maybe TRBD2 (6 bases). Per the germline V gene, CDR1 is MNHEY and CDR2 is SVGEGT. This CDR3 region has 16 residues. Between the trimmed V and J ends, which lost 0 bases and 4 bases, there was a span of 14 bases. The CDR3 sequence is CASSYSDYPGADTQYF. In DNA, the CDR3 is TGTGCCAGCAGTTACTCGGACTACCCTGGGGCAGATACGCAGTATTTT.

This clone has just one count. This chain joins TRBV25-1 and TRBJ1-2; possibly TRBD1 for D (5 bases). Deletions cut 2 bases from V and 0 bases from J, with 13 bases between. CDR1 and CDR2 from the germline V gene are MGHDK and SYGVNS. This CDR3 contains 16 residues. The CDR3 coding sequence is TGTGCCAGCAGTGAAGGGGCAGGGAGGCCTAACTATGGCTACACCTTC. Translation: CASSEGAGRPNYGYTF.

This chain joins TRBV4-1 and TRBJ1-2; D is perhaps TRBD1 (6 bases). Trimming left V 0 bases short and J 4 bases short, with 18 bases between. This CDR3 has 17 amino acids. Germline V lookup: CDR1 MGHRA, CDR2 YSYEKL. As DNA, the CDR3 is TGCGCCAGCAGCCAAGATCCGGCCGCAGGGGAGAGCTATGGCTACACCTTC. Protein: CASSQDPAAGESYGYTF.

The genes are TRBV5-6 and TRBJ1-2; weak D call: TRBD1 (5 bases). This CDR3 region has 16 residues. Trimming shortened V by 4 bases and J by 3 bases, and 19 bases separated the two germline ends. Germline V gene data show CDR1 as SGHDT and CDR2 as YYEEEE. The chain's CDR3 is CASSPPVGWGDYGYTF. The CDR3 DNA sequence: TGTGCCAGCAGCCCCCCCGTTGGGTGGGGGGACTATGGCTACACCTTC.

As DNA, the CDR3 is TGTGCCAGCAGCTTCCCCGAGGGCTCTGGAAACACCATATATTTT. It codes for CASSFPEGSGNTIYF. The rearrangement links TRBV7-2 to TRBJ1-3; D not certain. Trimming stripped 3 bases from V and 0 bases from J, with 9 bases between. The germline V gene has CDR1 SGHTA and CDR2 FQGNSA. The CDR3 loop spans 15 amino acids.

This clone appeared once. The J gene is TRBJ1-1, the V gene TRBV21-1. TRBV21-1 is a known pseudogene. CDR3 length: 23 amino acids. CDR3 nucleotides: TGTGCCAGCCTCAAAGGGGGTAACGGGAGAAACATGGGAAGCAGTAGTCGAAACACTGAAGCTTTCTTT. Its translation is CASLKGGNGRNMGSSSRNTEAFF.

This chain's CDR3 is CASSPGQSGSPLHF. CDR3 nucleotide sequence: TGCGCCAGCAGCCCAGGACAGTCTGGTTCACCCCTCCACTTT. The gene calls are TRBV5-1 and TRBJ1-6; perhaps TRBD1 as D (6 bases). V was clipped by 4 bases and J by 9 bases, with 14 bases between them. This CDR3 is built from 14 residues. The germline CDR1 and CDR2 sequences are SGHRS and YFSETQ.

This clone was seen only a few times. The chain is built from TRBV20-1 and TRBJ1-6; tentative D call: TRBD1 (5 bases). Per the germline V gene, CDR1 is DFQATT and CDR2 is SNEGSKA (reference sequence). The V end was cut by 3 bases, the J end by 12 bases, with 24 bases between. The CDR3 has 16 amino acids. The CDR3: CSASHFSPGDMGPLHF. The CDR3 nucleotides are TGCAGTGCTAGTCATTTTAGTCCGGGGGATATGGGACCCCTCCACTTT.

The CDR3 coding sequence is TGTGCCAGCAGCTTAACGCCGGATGCGGGAAGCACAGATACGCAGTATTTT. Its translation is CASSLTPDAGSTDTQYF. This sequence joins TRBV7-9 and TRBJ2-3; weak D call: TRBD2 (6 bases). The germline V gene has CDR1 SEHNR and CDR2 FQNEAQ (reference sequence). V lost 2 bases and J lost 0, with 15 bases in between. CDR3 length equals 17 residues.

This rearrangement joins TRBV3-1 (or the pseudogene TRBV3-2) to TRBJ1-2, with 9 bases lining up with TRBD1. J lost 9 bases, V lost 3 bases, and 17 bases had no gene match. CDR3 length: 17 amino acids. Per germline, CDR1 LGHDT and CDR2 YNNKEL (reference sequence). The CDR3 sequence is CASSHSRRHRGLVSYTF. The CDR3 bases are TGTGCCAGCAGCCACTCGAGGAGGCACAGGGGGCTGGTTAGCTACACCTTC.

A single count supports this clone. The rearrangement uses TRBV12-3 or TRBV12-4 and TRBJ2-7, with a possible D match to TRBD1 (7 bases). The CDR3 spans 13 residues. The V and J ends lost 8 bases and 4 bases respectively, with 15 bases between them. CDR3 nucleotides: TGTGCCAGCTCGCGGGGACAGCCTTACGAGCAGTACTTC. Translated, it gives CASSRGQPYEQYF.

The chain combines TRBV2 with TRBJ2-2; D gene unclear. CDR1 is SNHLY and CDR2 is FYNNEI in the germline V gene. V was cut by 2 bases and J by 2 bases, with 12 bases left in between. The CDR3 sequence is 16 residues long. Here the CDR3 DNA reads TGTGCCAGCAGTGAACTCCCAGGCGTCAACACCGGGGAGCTGTTTTTT. Protein product: CASSELPGVNTGELFF.

The V and J genes are TRBV9 and TRBJ2-3; 12 positions agree with TRBD2. V lost 4 bases to trimming and J lost 4 bases; unmatched junction nucleotides: 7. The CDR3 consists of 16 residues. Germline-derived CDR1 and CDR2 are SGDLS and YYNGEE. The CDR3 coding sequence is TGTGCCAGCAGCCCGCGACTAGCGGGGGCACCAGATACGCAGTATTTT. It codes for CASSPRLAGAPDTQYF.

The chain recombines TRBV6-5 with TRBJ2-7; TRBD1 matches 9 bases. The CDR3 length is 14 residues. Trimming removed 5 bases from V and 4 bases from J; junction bases left unmatched: 6. Germline lookup yields CDR1 MNHEY and CDR2 SVGAGI. CDR3 region: CASSPRDRVYEQYF. CDR3 DNA sequence: TGTGCCAGCAGTCCCCGGGACAGGGTTTACGAGCAGTACTTC.

This clone was recorded once. V usage is TRBV30 and J usage is TRBJ2-5, with D perhaps TRBD1 (6 bases). CDR1 is GTSNPN and CDR2 is SVGIG in the germline V gene (reference sequence). Trimming shortened V by 7 bases and J by 1 base, and 13 bases separated the two germline ends. The CDR3 has 13 residues. In nucleotides, the CDR3 is TGTGCCTCCAACCGACAGGTCCAAGAGACCCAGTACTTC. This sequence encodes CASNRQVQETQYF.

This chain links TRBV27 with TRBJ2-7; a possible D gene is TRBD1 (6 bases). V was pared by 6 bases and J by 5 bases, with 17 bases between. Per the germline V gene, CDR1 is MNHEY and CDR2 is SMNVEV (reference sequence). This CDR3 is 14 amino acids long. The CDR3 protein is CASSLQQGGNEQYF. CDR3 nucleotide sequence: TGTGCCAGCAGCCTGCAACAGGGCGGCAACGAGCAGTACTTC.

The chain's CDR3 is CASSPQVITEAFF. The CDR3 nucleotides are TGTGCCAGCAGCCCACAGGTCATCACTGAAGCTTTCTTT. The chain carries TRBV7-3 and TRBJ1-1, with a weak D call TRBD1 (5 bases). The CDR3 covers 13 residues. The germline V gene encodes CDR1 SGHTA and CDR2 FQGTGA. V lost 5 bases, J lost 4 bases, and 11 bases lay in between.

This chain uses TRBV2 with TRBJ2-1; tentative D call: TRBD1 (6 bases). Looked up from germline, CDR1 is SNHLY and CDR2 is FYNNEI. The CDR3 totals 13 residues. V lost 3 bases, J lost 12 bases, and 15 bases lay in between. This CDR3 is CASSEGARDWQFF. The CDR3 nucleotides read TGTGCCAGCAGTGAGGGGGCTCGCGACTGGCAGTTCTTC.